Listed here are 23 T cell receptor beta chains from one sample, sequenced in a study of cytomegalovirus exposure and HLA in healthy donors. Measured with immunoSEQ multiplex PCR; TCRdb has only the in-frame clones, and not every one. The sample shows roughly 250,000 clones, around 90% of them seen only once. Sequencing input: PBMCs. Source of these receptors: a woman younger than 30 in good health and CMV-seronegative.

A few counts support this clone. V usage is TRBV7-9 and J usage is TRBJ2-7, with TRBD1 as a possible D gene (6 bases). V lost 5 bases and J lost 3, with 14 bases in between. Germline CDR1 is SEHNR and CDR2 is FQNEAQ (reference sequence). CDR3 size: 14 residues. Written as DNA, the CDR3 is TGTGCCAGCAGCCAGACCGGGACAAGCTACGAGCAGTACTTC. This translates into CASSQTGTSYEQYF.

This chain links TRBV7-9 with TRBJ2-7; D not resolved. This CDR3 is built from 17 residues. V lost 0 bases to trimming and J lost 0 bases, with 15 bases between them. Germline CDR1 is SEHNR and CDR2 is FQNEAQ (reference sequence). CDR3 loop: CASSLALAGPSSYEQYF. As DNA, the CDR3 is TGTGCCAGCAGCTTAGCTTTGGCAGGCCCGAGCTCCTACGAGCAGTACTTC.

V is TRBV9 and J is TRBJ2-1; D perhaps matches TRBD1 (6 bases). Germline assignment: CDR1 SGDLS and CDR2 YYNGEE. Trimming left V 4 bases short and J 2 bases short, with 13 bases between. CDR3 length equals 15 residues. CDR3 residues: CASSFQTGPYNEQFF. The CDR3 DNA is TGTGCCAGCAGCTTCCAGACAGGCCCCTACAATGAGCAGTTCTTC.

The J gene is TRBJ2-4, the V gene TRBV28; 8 bases align to TRBD1. Losses at the gene ends were 2 bases for V and 4 bases for J; bases not matched to a gene: 10. The germline V gene has CDR1 MDHEN and CDR2 SYDVKM. The CDR3 loop spans 17 amino acids. CDR3: CASSLQGARLGKNIQYF. In DNA form, the CDR3 reads TGTGCCAGCAGTTTACAGGGGGCGCGATTGGGAAAAAACATTCAGTACTTC.

This rearrangement joins TRBV6-1 to TRBJ2-3; 9 bases fit TRBD1. The CDR3 is 20 residues long. CDR1 and CDR2 from the germline V gene are MNHNS and SASEGT. The ends lost 0 bases at V and 2 bases at J; junction bases unmatched: 15. The CDR3 spells CASSEARGQGYFRATDTQYF. The CDR3, as DNA: TGTGCCAGCAGTGAAGCGCGGGGACAGGGTTATTTTAGGGCCACAGATACGCAGTATTTT.

The chain is built from TRBV4-1 and TRBJ2-1; 9 positions match TRBD2. CDR1 is MGHRA, CDR2 YSYEKL, per germline. CDR3 length: 15 residues. The V gene end was trimmed by 5 bases and the J gene end by 5 bases; junction bases not matched to a gene: 7. CDR3 protein: CASSSKGGGDNEQFF. The CDR3 region has the DNA TGCGCCAGCAGCTCTAAGGGCGGGGGGGACAATGAGCAGTTCTTC.

V and J are TRBV27 and TRBJ2-3, with 9 bases aligning to TRBD1. The CDR3 sequence is 15 residues long. Germline lookup yields CDR1 MNHEY and CDR2 SMNVEV (reference sequence). J gave up 4 bases and V 6 bases, and 8 bases lay outside the gene matches. The CDR3 DNA follows: TGTGCCAGCAGGAGACAGGGGGGGTTGGCAGATACGCAGTATTTT. Translating gives CASRRQGGLADTQYF.

V gene TRBV27 combines with J gene TRBJ1-4; tentatively, D is TRBD1 (5 bases). Germline CDR1 and CDR2: MNHEY and SMNVEV (reference sequence). The CDR3 covers 13 residues. V was pared by 5 bases and J by 8 bases, with 12 bases between. The CDR3 sequence is CASSPNGGEKLFF. In nucleotides, the CDR3 is TGTGCCAGCAGTCCCAATGGGGGGGAAAAACTGTTTTTT.

The rearrangement joins TRBV2 to TRBJ1-2; 7 bases are shared with TRBD1. V gave up 6 bases and J gave up 7 bases; unmatched junction bases: 11. CDR1 and CDR2 (germline): SNHLY, FYNNEI. CDR3 length: 14 residues. The chain's CDR3 is CASSDETGPTGYTF. CDR3 bases: TGTGCCAGCAGCGATGAGACAGGGCCTACTGGCTACACCTTC.

The rearrangement joins TRBV5-4 to TRBJ2-1; TRBD2 agrees at 13 bases. The V segment lost 3 bases and the J segment 2 bases; nucleotides outside the gene matches: 2. The CDR3 is made up of 16 amino acids. Germline V CDR1 and CDR2: SGHNT, YYREEE (reference sequence). The CDR3 loop is CASSWGLAGTYNEQFF. The CDR3 bases are TGTGCCAGCAGCTGGGGACTAGCGGGGACCTACAATGAGCAGTTCTTC.

The J gene is TRBJ2-1, the V gene TRBV5-1, with 9 bases lining up with TRBD2. The CDR3 spans 15 residues. V dropped 4 bases and J dropped 7; count of bases not matched to a gene: 9. Germline CDR1 SGHRS, CDR2 YFSETQ. This chain's CDR3 is CASSLGGGAGNEQFF. For the CDR3, the DNA is TGCGCCAGCAGCCTAGGCGGGGGGGCAGGAAATGAGCAGTTCTTC.

The chain's CDR3 is CASSQDPYRGDGNQPQHF. The CDR3 region has the DNA TGCGCCAGCAGCCAAGATCCCTACAGGGGTGATGGCAATCAGCCCCAGCATTTT. This chain uses TRBV4-3 with TRBJ1-5, with TRBD1 matching 7 bases. Per germline, CDR1 LGHNA and CDR2 YSLEER. The CDR3 loop spans 18 amino acids. V lost 0 bases and J lost 2; bases outside the gene matches: 10.

The genes are TRBV5-1 and TRBJ2-1; D is unclear. This CDR3 has 14 residues. The germline gives CDR1 SGHRS, CDR2 YFSETQ. Trimming pared 4 bases from V and 4 bases from J, leaving 12 bases between. The CDR3 bases are TGCGCCAGCAGCGATGATAGTCGTTACAATGAGCAGTTCTTC. Its translation is CASSDDSRYNEQFF.

This chain links TRBV7-9 with TRBJ2-5, with 10 bases aligning to TRBD2. Trimming removed 1 base from V and 5 bases from J; junction bases left unmatched: 16. This CDR3 comprises 19 residues. Germline V lookup: CDR1 SEHNR, CDR2 FQNEAQ (reference sequence). This CDR3 reads CASSLEVLSQRGGVETQYF. The CDR3 DNA is TGTGCCAGCAGCTTAGAAGTTCTCTCCCAGCGGGGGGGCGTGGAGACCCAGTACTTC.

The chain is built from TRBV10-3 and TRBJ2-2; 8 bases align to TRBD1. Trimming took 6 bases from V and 3 from J; bases not matched to a gene: 6. CDR1 and CDR2 from the germline V gene are ENHRY and SYGVKD. The CDR3 covers 15 residues. This chain's CDR3 is CAIRAQGDDTGELFF. The CDR3 DNA sequence: TGTGCCATCAGAGCACAGGGGGATGACACCGGGGAGCTGTTTTTT.

This clone was picked up one time. The chain is built from TRBV28 and TRBJ1-1, with D possibly matching TRBD1 (5 bases). The CDR3 has 12 amino acids. V lost 11 bases and J 1 base, leaving 11 bases between the germline ends. Germline assignment: CDR1 MDHEN and CDR2 SYDVKM. The CDR3: CAHRLGNTEAFF. The CDR3 DNA reads TGTGCCCACAGGCTGGGGAACACTGAAGCTTTCTTT.

The V call is TRBV18, the J call TRBJ1-2, with 12 bases fitting TRBD1. The junction had 6 bases not matched to a gene; V was cut back by 5 bases and J by 5 bases. The length of the CDR3 is 15 residues. The germline CDR1 and CDR2 sequences are KGHSH and LQKENI. The DNA of the CDR3 is TGTGCCAGCTCAACCGGGACAGGGGGCGGATATGGCTACACCTTC. Translation gives CASSTGTGGGYGYTF.

This clone came up a few times. The V and J genes are TRBV2 and TRBJ1-4, with 7 positions matching TRBD1. Germline CDR1 SNHLY, CDR2 FYNNEI. With 4 bases clipped from V and 10 bases from J, the junction kept 9 bases outside the gene matches. This CDR3 has 14 residues. In nucleotides, the CDR3 is TGTGCCAGCAGTGCTGGACAGGCGGTGGGAAAACTGTTTTTT. This codes for CASSAGQAVGKLFF. The complete variable domain, with remaining parts taken from reference TRBV2 and TRBJ1-4, reads EPEVTQTPSHQVTQMGQEVILRCVPISNHLYFYWYRQILGQKVEFLVSFYNNEISEKSEIFDDQFSVERPDGSNFTLKIRSTKLEDSAMYFCASSAGQAVGKLFFGSGTQLSVL.

The sample holds one count of this clone. The rearrangement links TRBV9 to TRBJ2-1; the match to TRBD2 covers 11 bases. This CDR3 has 20 residues. V shed 0 bases, J shed 2 bases, and the junction held 13 bases outside the gene matches. Germline-derived CDR1 and CDR2 are SGDLS and YYNGEE. The CDR3 DNA reads as TGTGCCAGCAGCGTAGATTCCGGGGCTAGCGGGGGGCCCACCTACAATGAGCAGTTCTTC. Translating it yields CASSVDSGASGGPTYNEQFF.

The chain links TRBV28 to TRBJ1-6, with 9 bases fitting TRBD1. CDR1 is MDHEN and CDR2 is SYDVKM in the germline V gene. The CDR3 has 14 amino acids. V was pared by 7 bases and J by 13 bases, with 11 bases of the junction left unmatched. The CDR3, as DNA: TGTGCCAGCACCCGGGGATATGGGACAGGGCCCCTCCACTTT. Translating it yields CASTRGYGTGPLHF.

This chain uses TRBV5-1 with TRBJ2-7, with D perhaps matching TRBD2 (6 bases). Germline CDR1 reads SGHRS; CDR2 reads YFSETQ. The V end lost 4 bases, the J end lost 2 bases, and 13 bases lay between the germline ends. The CDR3 extends over 14 amino acids. This chain's CDR3 is CASSHLGGPYEQYV. CDR3 nucleotides: TGCGCCAGCAGCCACCTAGGAGGGCCCTACGAGCAGTACGTC.

The gene calls are TRBV7-6 and TRBJ1-2, with 7 bases aligning to TRBD1. CDR1 is SGHVS, CDR2 FNYEAQ, per germline. J was trimmed by 1 base and V by 5 bases; bases with no gene match: 10. This CDR3 contains 16 residues. The chain's CDR3 is CASSPGGQQDNYGYTF. The CDR3 region has the DNA TGTGCCAGCAGCCCAGGGGGACAGCAGGATAACTATGGCTACACCTTC.

The V gene is TRBV6-4, the J gene TRBJ1-2; D is perhaps TRBD1 (6 bases). Trimming left V 6 bases short and J 1 base short, with 9 bases between. CDR1 and CDR2 from the germline V gene are MRHNA and SNTAGT. CDR3 size: 13 residues. The CDR3 sequence is CASSGQHNYGYTF. For the CDR3, the DNA is TGTGCCAGCAGCGGACAGCATAACTATGGCTACACCTTC.